This T cell receptor beta chain derives from a study of cytomegalovirus exposure and HLA in healthy donors. The PCR was carried out with 60 Vbeta primers and 13 Jbeta primers. Original methodology: There were around 80 million unique TCR beta chains by a later count, and some 10 million of them were shared. TCRdb's table, derived via immunoSEQ multiplex PCR, lists solely in-frame clones and lacks some. V and J calls and clone size are those listed in that table; D and trimming were worked out from the DNA. The sample has fewer than 200,000 clones, approximately 70% seen once; the top ten hold 1.5% to 2%. About this clone: Its antigen is unidentified.

Study results and caveats: A later analysis reportedly identified an Asian-associated ancestry cluster as carrying fewer N-insertions than the 666-donor mean.

Trimming took 11 bases from V and 0 from J, leaving 17 bases between them. Looked up from germline, CDR1 is SGHVS and CDR2 is FQNEAQ. This CDR3 has 16 residues. V usage is TRBV7-8 and J usage is TRBJ1-6; D gene uncertain. The sequencing sample was made of PBMCs. This TCR derives from a woman aged 30 to 39 in good health and CMV-seronegative. CDR3 protein: CASGLAEASYNSPLHF. DNA of the CDR3: TGTGCCTCCGGCCTTGCGGAGGCCTCCTATAATTCACCCCTCCACTTT.